These T cell receptor beta chains were read from a single sample in a study of blood T cell repertoires in COVID-19. Sequencing used immunoSEQ multiplex PCR; TCRdb keeps in-frame clones, though not all of them. The table has about 56,000 clones, approximately 92% seen once. Sequenced sample: peripheral blood. Receptors originate from a woman aged 55-75 years with COVID-19, enrolled during active disease. CDR3s include the opening cysteine and the closing phenylalanine or tryptophan. A D gene is named only where the DNA matches it firmly. Expanded clones are given a class, and other clones once, few, many or no size at all.

TRBD1,NA,TRBJ2-5,TRBV2,13,CASSFGQAETQYF,TGTGCCAGCAGTTTCGGACAGGCCGAGACCCAGTACTTC
NA,NA,TRBJ1-5,TRBV7-2,15,CASSLAAGYNQPQHF,TGTGCCAGCAGCTTAGCCGCAGGGTACAATCAGCCCCAGCATTTT
TRBD2,NA,TRBJ2-1,TRBV7-2,18,CASSLVGAPGLAGDLQFF,TGTGCCAGCAGCTTAGTAGGGGCTCCGGGACTAGCGGGCGACCTGCAGTTCTTC
TRBD1,NA,TRBJ1-5,TRBV6-5,13,CASRETGDQPQHF,TGTGCCAGCAGAGAGACAGGGGATCAGCCCCAGCATTTT
TRBD1,NA,TRBJ1-1,TRBV28,15,CASSLVMDRGAEAFF,TGTGCCAGCAGTTTGGTCATGGACAGGGGCGCTGAAGCTTTCTTT
NA,NA,TRBJ2-1,TRBV9,11,CASSPGKKQFF,TGTGCCAGCAGCCCGGGGAAAAAGCAGTTCTTC
TRBD2,NA,TRBJ2-3,TRBV18,14,CASSTARGEGTQYF,TGTGCCAGCTCAACCGCCCGGGGGGAGGGTACGCAGTATTTT
NA,NA,TRBJ2-7,TRBV30,13,CAWSARRGNEQYF,TGTGCCTGGAGTGCCAGAAGGGGGAACGAGCAGTACTTC
NA,NA,TRBJ1-1,TRBV6-6,14,CASSYRQGYTEAFF,TGTGCCAGCAGTTACCGTCAGGGGTACACTGAAGCTTTCTTT
TRBD1,NA,TRBJ2-3,TRBV19,16,CASSRRTGNPTDTQYF,TGTGCCAGTAGTCGTAGGACAGGGAATCCCACAGATACGCAGTATTTT
NA,NA,TRBJ1-5,TRBV4-3,18,CASSQGLGGSASNQPQHF,TGCGCCAGCAGCCAAGGCTTAGGGGGATCCGCCTCCAATCAGCCCCAGCATTTT
NA,NA,TRBJ2-2,TRBV29-1,13,CSADWGATGELFF,TGCAGCGCTGACTGGGGAGCCACCGGGGAGCTGTTTTTT
TRBD2,few,TRBJ2-3,TRBV19,16,CASSIGLAEPTDTQYF,TGTGCCAGTAGTATAGGACTAGCGGAACCCACAGATACGCAGTATTTT
NA,NA,TRBJ1-2,TRBV28,17,CASSSPEGALLNYGYTF,TGTGCCAGCAGTTCCCCCGAGGGAGCCCTCCTCAACTATGGCTACACCTTC
NA,NA,TRBJ1-4,TRBV11-3,15,CASSLRDWGNEKLFF,TGTGCCAGCAGCCTGAGGGACTGGGGTAATGAAAAACTGTTTTTT
TRBD2,NA,TRBJ2-2,TRBV9,14,CANVGGGNTGELFF,TGTGCCAACGTTGGCGGGGGGAACACCGGGGAGCTGTTTTTT
TRBD1,NA,TRBJ2-3,TRBV11-3,13,CASTPRGRDTQYF,TGTGCCAGCACCCCCAGGGGGAGAGATACGCAGTATTTT
TRBD1,NA,TRBJ1-4,TRBV27,17,CASRPNAWGQGNEKLFF,TGTGCCAGCAGGCCCAACGCTTGGGGACAGGGGAATGAAAAACTGTTTTTT
TRBD1,NA,TRBJ1-4,TRBV6-5,15,CASTSGGATNEKLFF,TGTGCCAGCACTTCAGGGGGAGCAACTAATGAAAAACTGTTTTTT
NA,NA,TRBJ1-4,TRBV11-2,14,CASSLDPGSTKLFF,TGTGCCAGCAGCTTAGACCCGGGGAGCACTAAACTGTTTTTT
TRBD2,NA,TRBJ2-7,TRBV6-5,13,CASSLAGGDEQYF,TGTGCCAGCAGTCTAGCGGGGGGTGATGAGCAGTACTTC
NA,NA,TRBJ1-1,TRBV6-6,15,CASRLLQGLNTEAFF,TGTGCCAGCAGACTCCTACAGGGTCTGAACACTGAAGCTTTCTTT
NA,few,TRBJ2-2,TRBV7-9,15,CASSFLGGNTGELFF,TGTGCCAGCAGCTTCCTCGGGGGTAACACCGGGGAGCTGTTTTTT
TRBD1,NA,TRBJ1-4,TRBV11-3,13,CASSPRQGRKLFF,TGTGCCAGCAGCCCCCGACAGGGGCGGAAACTGTTTTTT
TRBD1,NA,TRBJ1-5,TRBV28,17,CASSLLGGAGSNQPQHF,TGTGCCAGCAGTCTCCTAGGGGGCGCGGGTTCCAATCAGCCCCAGCATTTT
TRBD2,once,TRBJ2-5,TRBV18,17,CASSQSGTSGIEETQYF,TGTGCCAGCTCCCAATCAGGGACTAGCGGGATAGAGGAGACCCAGTACTTC
NA,NA,TRBJ2-6,TRBV13,18,CASRTVQEGNSGANVLTF,TGTGCCAGCAGGACTGTTCAAGAGGGCAACTCTGGGGCCAACGTCCTGACTTTC
NA,NA,TRBJ1-1,TRBV10-3,15,CAISEQGLKDTEAFF,TGTGCCATCAGTGAACAGGGTTTGAAGGACACTGAAGCTTTCTTT
NA,NA,TRBJ1-1,TRBV10-1,14,CASSEGGYNTEAFF,TGCGCCAGCAGTGAGGGAGGTTATAACACTGAAGCTTTCTTT
NA,NA,TRBJ2-7,TRBV6-2/TRBV6-3,17,CASSYSPTGLRTYEQYF,TGTGCCAGCAGTTACTCCCCAACAGGGTTGAGGACCTACGAGCAGTACTTC
TRBD1,NA,TRBJ1-2,TRBV10-1,12,CASGQGPYGYTF,TGCGCCAGCGGACAGGGACCCTATGGCTACACCTTC